A single sample gave rise to the 12 T cell receptor beta chains below, sequenced in a study of blood T cells in healthy people across ages (dated by TCRdb to the mid-2010s). The method behind the library was 5' RACE. Sequencing was performed on an Illumina HiSeq 2500. A second PCR of roughly 6 to 11 cycles was run with a J-beta primer mix and a sample-barcoded 5' primer. Starting from the raw public reads, TCRdb applied fastp trimming at Q25, assembled clones with MiXCR and retained in-frame beta chains. Rows with a matching CDR3 protein are joined into one entry that keeps the most common DNA and genes. The sample table lists about 680,000 distinct CDR3 sequences, around 49% of them with a count of one. Together, the top ten hold about a third of the sample. Material for sequencing was blood. These receptors all come from a woman in her sixties or seventies in good health.

This clonotype has just one count. V and J are TRBV12-3 or TRBV12-4 and TRBJ1-1; D not resolved. The CDR3 has 14 residues. V shed 3 bases and J shed 0 bases, with 8 bases lying between them. CDR3 in amino acids: CASSFSRMNTEAFF. The CDR3 nucleotides are TGTGCCAGCAGTTTCAGCAGGATGAACACTGAAGCTTTCTTT.

This chain connects TRBV20-1 to TRBJ2-4, with 9 bases aligning to TRBD1. CDR1 is DFQATT and CDR2 is SNEGSKA in the germline V gene (reference sequence). The CDR3 totals 13 residues. Trimming took 0 bases from V and 13 from J; bases not matched to a gene: 7. CDR3 sequence: CSAREGTGQGQYF. As DNA, the CDR3 is TGCAGTGCTAGAGAAGGGACAGGGCAGGGACAGTACTTC.

The V gene is TRBV12-3 or TRBV12-4, the J gene TRBJ2-5; D possibly matches TRBD1 or TRBD2 (6 bases each). The J call is uncertain, as TRBJ2-7 better fits the DNA end. The CDR3 totals 16 residues. CDR3 loop: CASSLYGGEVSYEQYF. The CDR3 nucleotides read TGTGCCAGCAGTTTATACGGGGGCGAGGTCAGCTACGAGCAGTACTTC.

The CDR3 loop is CASSLDSPSSYEQYF. The CDR3 DNA sequence: TGCGCCAGCAGTCTTGACAGCCCTAGCTCCTACGAGCAGTACTTC. The chain couples TRBV5-1 to TRBJ2-7; a weak D match, TRBD1 (5 bases). The CDR3 is 15 residues long. V was trimmed by 5 bases and J by 0 bases, leaving 15 bases between them. Germline CDR1 and CDR2: SGHRS and YFSETQ.

The chain links TRBV24-1 to TRBJ1-5; D is perhaps TRBD1 (5 bases). The germline V and J ends were trimmed by 8 bases and 2 bases, with 15 bases remaining between them. The CDR3 is 15 amino acids. Germline assignment: CDR1 KGHDR and CDR2 SFDVKD. CDR3 region: CATNSGGDGNQPQHF. CDR3 coding DNA: TGTGCCACCAATTCCGGGGGGGATGGCAATCAGCCCCAGCATTTT.

The V gene is TRBV27, the J gene TRBJ2-7; TRBD1 matches at 7 bases. Looked up from germline, CDR1 is MNHEY and CDR2 is SMNVEV (reference sequence). J lost 6 bases, V lost 5 bases, and 10 bases had no gene match. The CDR3 is 14 amino acids. Here the CDR3 DNA reads TGTGCCAGCAGTGTCCGGGACAGCCCCTGCGAGCAGTACTTC. This encodes CASSVRDSPCEQYF.

This clonotype occurred many times. CDR3 amino acids: CASGRGDGEYGYTF. CDR3 DNA: TGTGCCAGCGGGAGGGGAGACGGAGAGTATGGCTACACCTTC. The chain has TRBV3-1 and TRBJ1-2; tentative D call: TRBD1 (5 bases). Between the trimmed V and J ends, which lost 8 bases and 5 bases, there was a span of 18 bases. Germline assignment: CDR1 LGHDT and CDR2 YNNKEL (reference sequence). The CDR3 runs to 14 residues. The full variable domain, in which reference TRBV3-1 and TRBJ1-2 provide the parts outside the CDR3, is DTAVSQTPKYLVTQMGNDKSIKCEQNLGHDTMYWYKQDSKKFLKIMFSYNNKELIINETVPNRFSPKSPDKAHLNLHINSLELGDSAVYFCASGRGDGEYGYTFGSGTRLTVV.

This rearrangement joins TRBV30 to TRBJ1-2; D is unresolved. Germline CDR1 and CDR2: GTSNPN and SVGIG (reference sequence). The CDR3 runs 11 residues. The CDR3 spells CALDVLRGYTF. In DNA form, the CDR3 reads TGTGCTCTAGACGTGCTTCGTGGCTACACCTTC.

In this sample, this clonotype turned up a few times. The chain is built from TRBV20-1 and TRBJ2-5, with a possible D match to TRBD1 (5 bases). This CDR3 comprises 15 residues. Germline V gene sequence: CDR1 DFQATT, CDR2 SNEGSKA (reference sequence). V was shortened by 0 bases and J by 11 bases, with 22 bases between the two germline ends. The CDR3 spells CSARDPARGLNEQYF. CDR3 DNA sequence: TGCAGTGCTAGAGATCCCGCTAGGGGTCTTAATGAGCAGTACTTC.

V is TRBV2 and J is TRBJ2-1; 8 nucleotides line up with TRBD2. Germline loops: CDR1 SNHLY, CDR2 FYNNEI. With V trimmed by 6 bases and J by 9 bases, 10 bases remained unmatched. This CDR3 comprises 14 residues. This CDR3 is CASRVDRREGEQFF. CDR3 nucleotide sequence: TGTGCCAGCAGGGTGGACCGTCGGGAGGGTGAGCAGTTCTTC.

The table lists this clonotype with a few counts. V and J are TRBV20-1 and TRBJ2-3, with D maybe TRBD1 (5 bases). Germline values: CDR1 DFQATT, CDR2 SNEGSKA (reference sequence). V dropped 6 bases and J dropped 0 bases, with 31 bases sitting between them. The CDR3 sequence is 20 residues long. CDR3 bases: TGCAGTGCCCTCAAGGCTACGGCTTGGACCGACAGCCCGAGCACAGATACGCAGTATTTT. Translating gives CSALKATAWTDSPSTDTQYF.

This chain uses TRBV5-1 with TRBJ2-7; 9 nucleotides match TRBD2. V shed 4 bases and J 2 bases; nucleotides not matched to a gene: 7. CDR1 is SGHRS, CDR2 YFSETQ, per germline. This CDR3 comprises 15 residues. CDR3 protein: CASSLSGGNPYEQYF. Written as DNA, the CDR3 is TGCGCCAGCAGCCTGAGCGGGGGGAACCCCTACGAGCAGTACTTC.